The clone carrying this T cell receptor beta chain was recorded many times. The record originates from a study of breast tumors, draining lymph nodes, adjacent tissues. V was clipped by 4 bases and J by 9 bases; unmatched bases: 2. CDR1 and CDR2 (germline): SGDLS, YYNGEE. This CDR3 is built from 12 residues. TCRdb re-called the multiplex PCR reads through MiXCR, storing one row per CDR3 protein. The table has 24,000 or so distinct CDR3 sequences, under 30% seen once. Sequencing was performed on breast tumor tissue. The J gene is TRBJ2-1, the V gene TRBV9, with 9 bases lining up with TRBD2. This receptor was obtained from a female donor with breast cancer. Some clones in this sample may be carry-over from other donors' samples. The chain's CDR3 is CASSLSGGEQFF. CDR3 coding DNA: TGTGCCAGCAGCCTTAGCGGGGGTGAGCAGTTCTTC. Supplemented by reference TRBV9 and TRBJ2-1, the full variable domain reads DSGVTQTPKHLITATGQRVTLRCSPRSGDLSVYWYQQSLDQGLQFLIQYYNGEERAKGNILERFSAQQFPDLHSELNLSSLELGDSALYFCASSLSGGEQFFGPGTRLTVL.